Listed below are T cell receptor beta chains from one sample, sequenced in a study of siplizumab effects on memory and regulatory T cells. TCRdb's table, derived via immunoSEQ multiplex PCR, lists solely in-frame clones and lacks some. This sample has about 100,000 clones, with approximately 94% found just once. The sequenced sample consisted of non-Treg CD4+ T cells sorted from blood. Every receptor here comes from a human donor in good health. Both conserved end residues are part of each CDR3. D genes are given only for firm matches. Clone size appears in some rows only: once, few, many, or a class for an expanded clone.

v_gene	abundance	j_gene	d_gene	CDR3aa	CDR3nt
TRBV18	.	TRBJ1-3	.	CASSNKGQSSGNTIYF	TGTGCCAGCTCAAACAAAGGACAGAGCTCTGGAAACACCATATATTTT
TRBV11-2	.	TRBJ1-5	.	CASSLKGTNQPQHF	TGTGCCAGCAGCTTAAAGGGAACAAATCAGCCCCAGCATTTT
TRBV5-6	.	TRBJ2-5	.	CASSVLDSRETQYF	TGTGCCAGCAGCGTTTTGGATTCGCGGGAGACCCAGTACTTC
TRBV14	.	TRBJ2-1	TRBD1	CASSSGTGLWTNEQFF	TGTGCCAGCAGTTCCGGGACAGGGTTGTGGACGAATGAGCAGTTCTTC
TRBV7-2	.	TRBJ2-7	.	CASSLDPGSTLEQYF	TGTGCCAGCAGCTTAGACCCAGGGTCTACGCTCGAGCAGTACTTC
TRBV11-2	.	TRBJ2-3	.	CASSFSGVDTQYF	TGTGCCAGCAGCTTTTCAGGGGTCGATACGCAGTATTTT
TRBV9	.	TRBJ2-2	.	CASSVSGGGDGELFF	TGTGCCAGCAGCGTGTCAGGGGGAGGAGACGGGGAGCTGTTTTTT
TRBV4-2	.	TRBJ2-3	TRBD2	CASSQEPLAGTYTDTQYF	TGTGCCAGCAGCCAAGAACCCCTAGCGGGAACCTACACAGATACGCAGTATTTT
TRBV10-3	.	TRBJ2-1	TRBD1	CAISDSVRGRSYNEQFF	TGTGCCATCAGTGACTCGGTAAGGGGGCGCTCCTACAATGAGCAGTTCTTC
TRBV19	.	TRBJ2-5	TRBD1	CASSRPGQGTETQYF	TGTGCCAGTAGTAGACCGGGACAGGGGACCGAGACCCAGTACTTC
TRBV27	.	TRBJ1-1	.	CASIGEQGEAFF	TGTGCCAGCATAGGGGAACAGGGTGAAGCTTTCTTT
TRBV18	.	TRBJ1-3	.	CASSSQGIGSGNTIYF	TGTGCCAGCTCATCACAGGGAATAGGCTCTGGAAACACCATATATTTT
TRBV4-1	.	TRBJ1-3	.	CASQKLFGNTIYF	TGCGCCAGCCAGAAGTTATTCGGAAACACCATATATTTT
TRBV2	once	TRBJ1-1	.	CASSSLGGGGNTEAFF	TGTGCCAGCAGCTCCCTGGGTGGCGGGGGGAACACTGAAGCTTTCTTT
TRBV6-5	.	TRBJ2-5	TRBD2	CASSYSLAEETQYF	TGTGCCAGCAGTTACTCTCTAGCGGAAGAGACCCAGTACTTC
TRBV2	.	TRBJ1-4	.	CASSEMGPGLFF	TGTGCCAGCAGTGAAATGGGGCCCGGGCTGTTTTTT
TRBV7-3	.	TRBJ2-5	.	CPLGPGFSLEETQYF	TGTCCGCTCGGCCCCGGGTTTAGTTTGGAAGAGACCCAGTACTTC
TRBV7-9	.	TRBJ2-1	TRBD2	CASSRESGRAYNEQFF	TGTGCCAGCAGCCGTGAGTCGGGGAGGGCCTACAATGAGCAGTTCTTC
TRBV5-1	.	TRBJ2-3	TRBD2	CASSRMTSGRTDTQYF	TGCGCCAGCAGCAGAATGACTAGCGGGAGAACAGATACGCAGTATTTT
TRBV27	.	TRBJ2-6	TRBD2	CASSREGRSSGANVLTF	TGTGCCAGCAGCAGGGAGGGGAGGTCCTCTGGGGCCAACGTCCTGACTTTC
TRBV28	.	TRBJ1-6	.	CATRRGAGLRGNYNSPLHF	TGTGCCACCAGAAGGGGGGCAGGACTAAGGGGAAACTATAATTCACCCCTCCACTTT
TRBV2	once	TRBJ1-5	.	CASAVEANQPQHF	TGTGCCAGCGCGGTGGAGGCGAATCAGCCCCAGCATTTT
TRBV7-3	.	TRBJ2-1	.	CASNSGLYNEQFF	TGTGCCAGCAACAGCGGGTTATACAATGAGCAGTTCTTC
TRBV6-5	.	TRBJ1-1	.	CASSYSTGMNTEAFF	TGTGCCAGCAGTTACTCGACAGGAATGAACACTGAAGCTTTCTTT
TRBV5-1	.	TRBJ1-3	.	CASSTTPGNTIYF	TGCGCCAGCAGCACTACCCCAGGAAACACCATATATTTT
TRBV9	.	TRBJ1-2	.	CASSSSGGGYTF	TGTGCCAGCAGCTCATCGGGTGGTGGCTACACCTTC
TRBV23-1	.	TRBJ1-1	.	CASSAAGVNTEAFF	TGCGCCAGCAGTGCCGCAGGGGTCAACACTGAAGCTTTCTTT
TRBV28	.	TRBJ2-3	TRBD2	CASTTPAGGGTDTQYF	TGTGCCAGCACTACCCCAGCGGGAGGGGGGACAGATACGCAGTATTTT